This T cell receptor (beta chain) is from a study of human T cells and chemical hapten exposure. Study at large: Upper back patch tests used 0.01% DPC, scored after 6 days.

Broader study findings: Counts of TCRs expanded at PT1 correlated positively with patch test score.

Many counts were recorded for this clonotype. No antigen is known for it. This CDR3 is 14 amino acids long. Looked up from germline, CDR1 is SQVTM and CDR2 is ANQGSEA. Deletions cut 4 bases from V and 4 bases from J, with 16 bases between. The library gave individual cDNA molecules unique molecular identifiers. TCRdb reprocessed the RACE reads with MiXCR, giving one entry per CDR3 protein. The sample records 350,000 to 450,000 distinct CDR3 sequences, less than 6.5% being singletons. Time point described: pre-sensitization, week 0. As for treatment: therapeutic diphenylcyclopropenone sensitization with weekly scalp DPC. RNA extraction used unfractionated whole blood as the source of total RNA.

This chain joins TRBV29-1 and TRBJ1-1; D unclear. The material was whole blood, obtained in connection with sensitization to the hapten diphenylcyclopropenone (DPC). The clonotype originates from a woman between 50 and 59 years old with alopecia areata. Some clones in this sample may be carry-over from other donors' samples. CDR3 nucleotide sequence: TGCAGCGTTGCGAAGGATGGCCATATCACTGAAGCTTTCTTT. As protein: CSVAKDGHITEAFF. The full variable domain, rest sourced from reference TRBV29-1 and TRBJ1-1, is SAVISQKPSRDICQRGTSLTIQCQVDSQVTMMFWYRQQPGQSLTLIATANQGSEATYESGFVIDKFPISRPNLTFSTLTVSNMSPEDSSIYLCSVAKDGHITEAFFGQGTRLTVV.